One and the same sample provided the 18 T cell receptor beta chains below, sequenced in a study of CD8 T cells in Susac syndrome. Reverse transcription of about 0.45 to 1 ug RNA used random hexamers. TCRdb reprocessed the immunoSEQ multiplex PCR reads via MiXCR and lists one record per CDR3 protein. The table has some 130,000 distinct CDR3 sequences, roughly 94% seen once; the top ten hold around 0.12%. Sample: CD4+ T cells from PBMCs. Every receptor here comes from a human donor with multiple sclerosis.

The chain links TRBV5-1 to TRBJ2-7; 8 bases are a match to TRBD1. The CDR3 extends over 15 amino acids. The junction had 9 bases not matched to a gene; V was cut back by 2 bases and J by 5 bases. Germline V gene sequence: CDR1 SGHRS, CDR2 YFSETQ. The CDR3 DNA reads as TGCGCCAGCAGCTTAGGAGGACAGGGCATCAACGAGCAGTACTTC. Residues: CASSLGGQGINEQYF.

This chain connects TRBV19 to TRBJ1-2, with TRBD1 matching over 8 bases. Per germline, CDR1 LNHDA and CDR2 SQIVND (reference sequence). The trim removed 4 bases at V and 4 bases at J, leaving 14 bases unmatched. This CDR3 has 17 residues. The CDR3 region is CASSTLGGTGGSYGYTF. In nucleotides, the CDR3 is TGTGCCAGTAGTACCTTGGGAGGGACAGGAGGCTCCTATGGCTACACCTTC.

V usage is TRBV19 and J usage is TRBJ2-1; TRBD2 matches 12 bases. After removal of 1 base from V and 7 bases from J, the junction contained 8 bases not matched to a gene. The CDR3 is 17 amino acids. CDR1 is LNHDA, CDR2 SQIVND, per germline (reference sequence). CDR3 DNA: TGTGCCAGTAGTATAGTCGGGCTAGCGGGAGGGCTTAATGAGCAGTTCTTC. Its protein is CASSIVGLAGGLNEQFF.

CDR3 protein: CAREAWGNEHYGYTF. In nucleotides, the CDR3 is TGTGCCCGGGAGGCGTGGGGGAACGAACACTATGGCTACACCTTC. This chain joins TRBV30 and TRBJ1-2; the D gene is possibly TRBD1 (5 bases). The CDR3 sequence is 15 residues long. V dropped 8 bases and J dropped 3 bases, with 22 bases sitting between them. In germline, CDR1 is GTSNPN, CDR2 SVGIG (reference sequence).

The rearrangement uses TRBV30 and TRBJ2-1; 15 bases match TRBD2. V dropped 2 bases and J dropped 3; count of bases not matched to a gene: 5. CDR3 length: 17 amino acids. Per germline, CDR1 GTSNPN and CDR2 SVGIG (reference sequence). This chain's CDR3 is CAWSSLGLAGGYNEQFF. The CDR3 DNA sequence: TGTGCCTGGAGTTCCCTGGGACTAGCGGGGGGCTACAATGAGCAGTTCTTC.

The chain couples TRBV20-1 to TRBJ1-1; 7 bases match TRBD1. The ends lost 5 bases at V and 4 bases at J; junction bases unmatched: 7. The germline gives CDR1 DFQATT, CDR2 SNEGSKA (reference sequence). The CDR3 consists of 13 residues. CDR3 sequence: CSADPGGLTEAFF. The CDR3 DNA sequence: TGCAGTGCTGACCCAGGGGGGCTCACTGAAGCTTTCTTT.

The J gene is TRBJ2-2, the V gene TRBV6-1; 7 bases line up with TRBD1. V lost 7 bases and J lost 0; bases outside the gene matches: 8. Per the germline V gene, CDR1 is MNHNS and CDR2 is SASEGT. The CDR3 spans 16 residues. CDR3 bases: TGTGCCAGCATCTTGTTTGGGACAGCGAACACCGGGGAGCTGTTTTTT. Amino acids: CASILFGTANTGELFF.

This clonotype was counted a single time. The V gene is TRBV12-3 or TRBV12-4, the J gene TRBJ1-4, with 7 bases matching TRBD1. V shed 6 bases, J shed 5 bases, and the junction held 9 bases outside the gene matches. This CDR3 has 15 residues. The CDR3 loop reads CASRETGTRNEKLFF. DNA of the CDR3: TGTGCCAGCAGAGAGACAGGGACCAGGAATGAAAAACTGTTTTTT.

The V gene is TRBV5-1, the J gene TRBJ2-1; 9 nucleotides align to TRBD1. The germline V gene has CDR1 SGHRS and CDR2 YFSETQ. The CDR3 extends over 15 amino acids. Germline trimming cut 4 bases from V and 5 bases from J; bases unmatched to any gene: 7. The CDR3 is CASSPQGATHNEQFF. CDR3 sequence (DNA): TGCGCCAGCAGCCCACAGGGGGCGACCCACAATGAGCAGTTCTTC.

This chain connects TRBV5-6 to TRBJ1-5; 8 nucleotides align to TRBD1. Unmatched junction bases numbered 10, after V lost 5 bases and J lost 0 bases. The length of the CDR3 is 17 residues. Per germline, CDR1 SGHDT and CDR2 YYEEEE. Here the CDR3 DNA reads TGTGCCAGCAGGGCCTACGGGGACAGGAATAGCAATCAGCCCCAGCATTTT. Translating gives CASRAYGDRNSNQPQHF. Together with reference TRBV5-6 and TRBJ1-5, the CDR3 gives the full variable domain: DAGVTQSPTHLIKTRGQQVTLRCSPKSGHDTVSWYQQALGQGPQFIFQYYEEEERQRGNFPDRFSGHQFPNYSSELNVNALLLGDSALYLCASRAYGDRNSNQPQHFGDGTRLSIL.

The gene calls are TRBV5-4 and TRBJ1-6, with 10 bases fitting TRBD1. The CDR3 loop spans 15 amino acids. Germline assignment: CDR1 SGHNT and CDR2 YYREEE (reference sequence). With V trimmed by 1 base and J by 9 bases, 4 bases remained unmatched. The CDR3 region is CASSLWDRGPSPLHF. In nucleotides, the CDR3 is TGTGCCAGCAGCTTGTGGGACAGGGGTCCTTCACCCCTCCACTTT.

The chain joins TRBV5-1 to TRBJ2-3; D call uncertain. CDR3 size: 14 residues. CDR1 is SGHRS and CDR2 is YFSETQ in the germline V gene. V was trimmed by 0 bases and J by 5 bases, leaving 10 bases between them. The CDR3 nucleotides read TGCGCCAGCAGCTTGGTTCAGGTCGGAGATACGCAGTATTTT. Its protein product is CASSLVQVGDTQYF.

The rearrangement links TRBV12-3 or TRBV12-4 to TRBJ2-3; perhaps TRBD1 as D (6 bases). The V end lost 6 bases, the J end lost 6 bases, and 22 bases lay between the germline ends. The CDR3 sequence is 16 residues long. The CDR3 sequence: CASRPGTPDRADTQYF. The CDR3 DNA sequence: TGTGCCAGCAGACCCGGGACACCCGACCGGGCGGATACGCAGTATTTT.

This chain uses TRBV29-1 with TRBJ1-1, with TRBD1 identical over 9 bases. The ends lost 7 bases at V and 4 bases at J; junction bases unmatched: 4. The CDR3 totals 12 residues. The germline V gene has CDR1 SQVTM and CDR2 ANQGSEA. CDR3 DNA: TGCAGCGCTCGGACAGGGGTCACTGAAGCTTTCTTT. This encodes CSARTGVTEAFF.

The chain combines TRBV9 with TRBJ1-2; tentative D call: TRBD1 (5 bases). This CDR3 is 15 amino acids long. Germline assignment: CDR1 SGDLS and CDR2 YYNGEE. The V end was cut by 1 base, the J end by 3 bases, with 13 bases between. DNA for the CDR3: TGTGCCAGCAGCGTACTTGACAGACCTTACTATGGCTACACCTTC. As protein: CASSVLDRPYYGYTF.

This rearrangement joins TRBV4-1 to TRBJ2-2; no firm D call. V lost 1 base and J lost 6, with 18 bases in between. The germline CDR1 and CDR2 sequences are MGHRA and YSYEKL. The CDR3 spans 17 residues. The chain's CDR3 is CASSQAHAGPPSGELFF. CDR3 DNA sequence: TGCGCCAGCAGCCAAGCACATGCCGGGCCCCCCTCCGGGGAGCTGTTTTTT.

This chain joins TRBV12-3 or TRBV12-4 and TRBJ2-5, with unresolved D. This CDR3 region has 13 residues. The ends were cut back, 4 bases at V and 2 bases at J, with 8 bases in the middle. CDR3 nucleotides: TGTGCCAGCAGTTACAGTAGTCAAGAGACCCAGTACTTC. Its translation: CASSYSSQETQYF.

The chain recombines TRBV20-1 with TRBJ1-2; no clear D. Germline V lookup: CDR1 DFQATT, CDR2 SNEGSKA (reference sequence). The V end was cut by 2 bases, the J end by 2 bases, with 9 bases between. CDR3 length: 13 residues. CDR3 bases: TGCAGTGCTAGATCGGGCAGGAACTATGGCTACACCTTC. This sequence encodes CSARSGRNYGYTF.